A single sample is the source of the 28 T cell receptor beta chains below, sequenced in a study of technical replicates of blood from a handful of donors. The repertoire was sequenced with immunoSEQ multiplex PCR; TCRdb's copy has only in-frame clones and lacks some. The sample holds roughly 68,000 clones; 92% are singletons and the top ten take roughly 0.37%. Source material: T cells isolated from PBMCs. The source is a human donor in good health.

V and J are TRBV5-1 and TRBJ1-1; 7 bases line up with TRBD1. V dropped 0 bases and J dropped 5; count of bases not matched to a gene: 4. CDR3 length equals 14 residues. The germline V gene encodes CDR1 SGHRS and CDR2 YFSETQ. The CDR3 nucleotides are TGCGCCAGCAGCTTGGAGGGGACAGTAACTGAAGCTTTCTTT. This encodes CASSLEGTVTEAFF.

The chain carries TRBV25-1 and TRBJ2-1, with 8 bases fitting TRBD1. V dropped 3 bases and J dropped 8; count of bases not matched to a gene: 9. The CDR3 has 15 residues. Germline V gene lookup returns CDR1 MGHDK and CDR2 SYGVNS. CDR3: CASSDVLTGVHEQFF. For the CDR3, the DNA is TGTGCCAGCAGTGACGTCTTGACAGGGGTCCATGAGCAGTTCTTC.

The CDR3 nucleotides are TGTGCCAGCAGCCCCTACGGGGACTACTATGGCTACACCTTC. Translating it yields CASSPYGDYYGYTF. This sequence joins TRBV7-3 and TRBJ1-2, with a weak D call TRBD1 (5 bases). This CDR3 is built from 14 residues. Per germline, CDR1 SGHTA and CDR2 FQGTGA. Deletions cut 5 bases from V and 3 bases from J, with 13 bases between.

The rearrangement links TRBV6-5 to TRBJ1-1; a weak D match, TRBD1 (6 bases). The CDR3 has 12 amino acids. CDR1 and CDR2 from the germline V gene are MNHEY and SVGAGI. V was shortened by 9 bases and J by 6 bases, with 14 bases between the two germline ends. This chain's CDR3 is CASTGLGAEAFF. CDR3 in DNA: TGTGCCAGTACAGGGTTGGGGGCTGAAGCTTTCTTT.

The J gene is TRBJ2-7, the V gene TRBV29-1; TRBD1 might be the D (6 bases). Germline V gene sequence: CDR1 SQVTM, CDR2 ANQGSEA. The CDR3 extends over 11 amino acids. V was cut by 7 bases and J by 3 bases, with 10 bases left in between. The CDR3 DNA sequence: TGCAGCGGGACAGTTTTCTACGAGCAGTACTTC. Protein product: CSGTVFYEQYF.

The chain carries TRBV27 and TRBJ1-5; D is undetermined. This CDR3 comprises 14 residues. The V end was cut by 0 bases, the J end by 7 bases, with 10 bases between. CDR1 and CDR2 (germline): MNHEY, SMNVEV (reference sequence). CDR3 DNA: TGTGCCAGCAGTTTATCGGGTTACAGCCAGCCCCAGCATTTT. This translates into CASSLSGYSQPQHF.

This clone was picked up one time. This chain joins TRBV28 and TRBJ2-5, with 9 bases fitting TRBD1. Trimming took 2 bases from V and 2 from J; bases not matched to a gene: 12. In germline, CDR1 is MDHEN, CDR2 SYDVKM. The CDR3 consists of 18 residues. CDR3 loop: CASSLHIGQGWGQETQYF. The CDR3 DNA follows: TGTGCCAGCAGTTTACACATCGGACAGGGGTGGGGGCAAGAGACCCAGTACTTC.

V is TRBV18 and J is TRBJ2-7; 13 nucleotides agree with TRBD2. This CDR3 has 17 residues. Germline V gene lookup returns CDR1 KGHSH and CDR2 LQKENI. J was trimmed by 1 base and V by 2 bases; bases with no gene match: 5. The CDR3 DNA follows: TGTGCCAGCTCACCAAGGACTAGCGGGAGTGTATCCTACGAGCAGTACTTC. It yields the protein CASSPRTSGSVSYEQYF.

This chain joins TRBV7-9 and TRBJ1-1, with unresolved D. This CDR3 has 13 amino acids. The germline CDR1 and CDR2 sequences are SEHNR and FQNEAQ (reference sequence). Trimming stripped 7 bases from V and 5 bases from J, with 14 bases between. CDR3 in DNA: TGTGCCAGCAAGGACTTAGTTCGGACTGAAGCTTTCTTT. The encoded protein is CASKDLVRTEAFF.

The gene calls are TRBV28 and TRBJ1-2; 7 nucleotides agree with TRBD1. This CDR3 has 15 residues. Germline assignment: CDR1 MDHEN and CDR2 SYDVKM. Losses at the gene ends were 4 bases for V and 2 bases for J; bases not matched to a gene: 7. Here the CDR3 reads CASSSRDRINYGYTF. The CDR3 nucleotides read TGTGCCAGCAGTTCCCGGGACAGAATCAACTATGGCTACACCTTC.

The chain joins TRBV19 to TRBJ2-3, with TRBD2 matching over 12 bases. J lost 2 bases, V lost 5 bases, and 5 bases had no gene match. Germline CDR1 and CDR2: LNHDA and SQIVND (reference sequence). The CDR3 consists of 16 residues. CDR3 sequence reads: CASSERTSGITDTQYF. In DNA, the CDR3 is TGTGCCAGTAGTGAAAGGACTAGCGGGATCACAGATACGCAGTATTTT.

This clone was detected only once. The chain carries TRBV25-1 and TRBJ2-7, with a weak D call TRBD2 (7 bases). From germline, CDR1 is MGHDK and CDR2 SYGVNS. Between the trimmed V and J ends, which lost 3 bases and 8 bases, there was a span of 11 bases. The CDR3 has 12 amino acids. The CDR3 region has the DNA TGTGCCAGCAGTGATTGGGGGGGGCAGCAGTACTTC. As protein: CASSDWGGQQYF.

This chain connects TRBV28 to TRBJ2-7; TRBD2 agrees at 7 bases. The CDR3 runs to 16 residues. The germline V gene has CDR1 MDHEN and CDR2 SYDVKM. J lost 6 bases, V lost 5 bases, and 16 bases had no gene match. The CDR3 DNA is TGTGCCAGCAGTAGGGCCGCTCTTGGCGGGAGCGGCGAGCAGTACTTC. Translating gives CASSRAALGGSGEQYF. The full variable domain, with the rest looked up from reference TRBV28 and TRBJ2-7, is DVKVTQSSRYLVKRTGEKVFLECVQDMDHENMFWYRQDPGLGLRLIYFSYDVKMKEKGDIPEGYSVSREKKERFSLILESASTNQTSMYLCASSRAALGGSGEQYFGPGTRLTVT.

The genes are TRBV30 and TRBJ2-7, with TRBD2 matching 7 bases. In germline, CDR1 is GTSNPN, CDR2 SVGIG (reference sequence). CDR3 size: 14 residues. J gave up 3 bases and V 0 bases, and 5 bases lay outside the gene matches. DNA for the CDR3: TGTGCCTGGAGTGTAGTCCTAGCGGACTACGAGCAGTACTTC. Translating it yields CAWSVVLADYEQYF.

The CDR3 region has the DNA TGTGCCAGCAGCACGAGCCATGAGCAGTTCTTC. Translation gives CASSTSHEQFF. The genes are TRBV9 and TRBJ2-1, with D uncertain. Trimming took off 4 bases at V and 8 bases at J, with 7 bases between the two ends. CDR3 length equals 11 residues. The germline CDR1 and CDR2 sequences are SGDLS and YYNGEE. Combining the CDR3 with reference TRBV9 and TRBJ2-1 gives the whole variable domain DSGVTQTPKHLITATGQRVTLRCSPRSGDLSVYWYQQSLDQGLQFLIQYYNGEERAKGNILERFSAQQFPDLHSELNLSSLELGDSALYFCASSTSHEQFFGPGTRLTVL.

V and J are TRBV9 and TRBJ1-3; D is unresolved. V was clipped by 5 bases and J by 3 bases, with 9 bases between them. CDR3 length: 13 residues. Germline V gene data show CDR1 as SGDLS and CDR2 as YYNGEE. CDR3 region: CASREGDGNTIYF. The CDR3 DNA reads TGTGCCAGCAGGGAGGGTGATGGAAACACCATATATTTT.

The chain's CDR3 is CASSSSGGVADTQYF. The CDR3, as DNA: TGTGCCAGCAGTTCGTCAGGGGGAGTCGCAGATACGCAGTATTTT. The rearrangement joins TRBV28 to TRBJ2-3; 7 nucleotides match TRBD1. Per the germline V gene, CDR1 is MDHEN and CDR2 is SYDVKM. The trim removed 4 bases at V and 4 bases at J, leaving 8 bases unmatched. The CDR3 is 15 amino acids.

The CDR3 nucleotides read TGTGCCAGTTCTGAGGGGGCGGGGGGAGAGACCCAGTACTTC. This translates into CASSEGAGGETQYF. The genes are TRBV19 and TRBJ2-5; D perhaps matches TRBD2 (8 bases). Germline V gene data show CDR1 as LNHDA and CDR2 as SQIVND (reference sequence). This CDR3 is built from 14 residues. Trimming removed 8 bases at V and 4 bases at J, with 17 bases between.

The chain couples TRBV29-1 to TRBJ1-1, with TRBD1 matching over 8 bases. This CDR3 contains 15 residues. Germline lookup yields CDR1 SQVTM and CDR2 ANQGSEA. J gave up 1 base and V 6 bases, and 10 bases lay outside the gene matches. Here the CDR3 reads CSVTRPGTGNTEAFF. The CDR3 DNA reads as TGCAGCGTCACCCGCCCCGGGACAGGGAACACTGAAGCTTTCTTT.

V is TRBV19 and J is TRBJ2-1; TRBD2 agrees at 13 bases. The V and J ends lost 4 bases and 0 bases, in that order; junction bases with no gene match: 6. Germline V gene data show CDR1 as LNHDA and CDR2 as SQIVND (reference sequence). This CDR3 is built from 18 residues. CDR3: CASSKRLAGGNSYNEQFF. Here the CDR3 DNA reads TGTGCCAGTAGTAAGAGACTAGCGGGAGGTAACTCCTACAATGAGCAGTTCTTC.

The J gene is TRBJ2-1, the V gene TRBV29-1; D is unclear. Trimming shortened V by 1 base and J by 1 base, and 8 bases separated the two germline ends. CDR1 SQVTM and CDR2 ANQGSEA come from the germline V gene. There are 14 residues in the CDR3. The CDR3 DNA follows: TGCAGCGTTGAAGCAGTCTTGTCCTACAATGAGCAGTTCTTC. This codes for CSVEAVLSYNEQFF.

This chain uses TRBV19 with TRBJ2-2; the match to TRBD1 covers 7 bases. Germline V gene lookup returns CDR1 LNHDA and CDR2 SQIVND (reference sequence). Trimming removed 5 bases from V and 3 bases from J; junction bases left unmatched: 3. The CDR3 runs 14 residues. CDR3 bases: TGTGCCAGTAGTTCCGGGACAGACACCGGGGAGCTGTTTTTT. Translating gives CASSSGTDTGELFF.

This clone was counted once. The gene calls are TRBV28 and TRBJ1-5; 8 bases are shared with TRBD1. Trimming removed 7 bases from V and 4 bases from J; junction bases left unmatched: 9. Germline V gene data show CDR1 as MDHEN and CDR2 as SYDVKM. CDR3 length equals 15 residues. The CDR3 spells CASKRGTGENQPQHF. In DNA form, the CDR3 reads TGTGCCAGCAAACGAGGGACAGGAGAGAATCAGCCCCAGCATTTT.

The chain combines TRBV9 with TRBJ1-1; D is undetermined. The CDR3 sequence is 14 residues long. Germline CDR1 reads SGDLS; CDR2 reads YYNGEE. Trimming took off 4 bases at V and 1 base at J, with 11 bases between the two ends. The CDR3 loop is CASSSGRGNTEAFF. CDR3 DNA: TGTGCCAGCAGCAGCGGACGGGGGAACACTGAAGCTTTCTTT.

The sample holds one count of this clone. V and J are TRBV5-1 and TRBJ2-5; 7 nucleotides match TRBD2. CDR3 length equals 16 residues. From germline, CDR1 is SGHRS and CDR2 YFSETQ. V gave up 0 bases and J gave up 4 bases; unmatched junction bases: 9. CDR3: CASSLEAREIPETQYF. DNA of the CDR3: TGCGCCAGCAGCTTGGAGGCGCGGGAGATACCAGAGACCCAGTACTTC.

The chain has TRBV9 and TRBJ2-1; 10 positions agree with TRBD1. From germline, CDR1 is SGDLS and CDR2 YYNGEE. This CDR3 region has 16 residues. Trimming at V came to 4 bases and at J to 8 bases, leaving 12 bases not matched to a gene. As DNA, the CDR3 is TGTGCCAGCAGCTTATCCGGGACAGGGGCTAGCGATGAGCAGTTCTTC. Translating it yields CASSLSGTGASDEQFF.

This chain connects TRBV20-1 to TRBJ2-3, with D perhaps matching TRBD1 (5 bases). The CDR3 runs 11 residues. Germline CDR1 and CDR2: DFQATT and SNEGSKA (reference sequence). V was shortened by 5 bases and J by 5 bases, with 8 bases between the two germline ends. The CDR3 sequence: CSAGQLDTQYF. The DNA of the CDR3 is TGCAGTGCTGGACAATTAGATACGCAGTATTTT.

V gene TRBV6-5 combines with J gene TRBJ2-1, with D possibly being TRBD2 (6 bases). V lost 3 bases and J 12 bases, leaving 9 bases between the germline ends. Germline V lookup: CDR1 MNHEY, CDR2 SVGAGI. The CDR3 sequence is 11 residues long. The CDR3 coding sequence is TGTGCCAGCAGTTATCGGGACTTGCAGTTCTTC. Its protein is CASSYRDLQFF.